These T cell receptor beta chains were read from a single sample in a study of blood T cell repertoires in COVID-19. TCRdb's copy holds only in-frame clones and misses some; the assay was immunoSEQ multiplex PCR. The sample carries around 150,000 clones, approximately 83% recorded once. The material sequenced was peripheral blood. Source of these receptors: a woman aged 80 or over with active or convalescent COVID-19. CDR3s include the opening cysteine and the closing phenylalanine or tryptophan. Each record gives: D gene, V gene, J gene, clone size, CDR3 DNA, CDR3 protein. A D gene is named only where the DNA matches it firmly. Some rows have no size entry. The others give once, few or many, or a class for an expanded clone.

D: NA; V: TRBV5-5; J: TRBJ1-4; size: NA; DNA: TGTGCCAGCAGCTTGCTGGGGGGAGGGTCTACTAATGAAAAACTGTTTTTT; CDR3: CASSLLGGGSTNEKLFF
D: TRBD2; V: TRBV12-3/TRBV12-4; J: TRBJ2-7; size: NA; DNA: TGTGCCAGTCGACTAGCGAGGCACGAGCAGTACTTC; CDR3: CASRLARHEQYF
D: TRBD2; V: TRBV4-1; J: TRBJ2-5; size: NA; DNA: TGCGCCAGCAGTGAACGGGGGGGCCCATCTTACTTC; CDR3: CASSERGGPSYF
D: NA; V: TRBV30; J: TRBJ1-1; size: once; DNA: TGTGCCTGGAACTCTCCAGACCGGGCTGAAGCTTTCTTT; CDR3: CAWNSPDRAEAFF
D: NA; V: TRBV19; J: TRBJ1-5; size: once; DNA: TGTGCCAGTAGTATGGAGGTTCAGCCCCAGCATTTT; CDR3: CASSMEVQPQHF
D: TRBD1; V: TRBV18; J: TRBJ2-7; size: NA; DNA: TGTGCCAGCTCCCGAACCGAGACAGGGGGGTACGAGCAGTACTTC; CDR3: CASSRTETGGYEQYF
D: NA; V: TRBV12-3/TRBV12-4; J: TRBJ1-2; size: NA; DNA: TGTGCCAGCAGTTGGCAGAACTATGGCTACACCTTC; CDR3: CASSWQNYGYTF
D: TRBD1; V: TRBV4-1; J: TRBJ1-2; size: NA; DNA: TGCGCCAGCAGCCAAGACGGTGGGCAGGGGGCTAAAGTCTATGGCTACACCTTC; CDR3: CASSQDGGQGAKVYGYTF
D: TRBD1; V: TRBV10-3; J: TRBJ2-2; size: NA; DNA: TGTGCCAACGGACAGGGGAACACCGGGGAGCTGTTTTTT; CDR3: CANGQGNTGELFF
D: NA; V: TRBV2; J: TRBJ1-6; size: NA; DNA: TGTGCCAGCAGGACAGCCGATTCACCCCTCCACTTT; CDR3: CASRTADSPLHF
D: TRBD1; V: TRBV7-9; J: TRBJ2-2; size: NA; DNA: TGTGCCAGCAGCTCCAGCCCGGGACAGTCGACCGGGGAGCTGTTTTTT; CDR3: CASSSSPGQSTGELFF
D: TRBD1; V: TRBV13; J: TRBJ1-5; size: NA; DNA: TGTGCCAGCAGCTTGGGACAGGGCATTCGGCCCCAGCATTTT; CDR3: CASSLGQGIRPQHF
D: NA; V: TRBV6-2/TRBV6-3; J: TRBJ1-5; size: NA; DNA: TGTGCCAGCAGTTATGAGGGGGGGGGCAATCAGCCCCAGCATTTT; CDR3: CASSYEGGGNQPQHF
D: NA; V: TRBV5-1; J: TRBJ2-1; size: NA; DNA: TGCGCCAGCAGCTTGGCAGAGGGAGGATACAATGAGCAGTTCTTC; CDR3: CASSLAEGGYNEQFF
D: TRBD1; V: TRBV5-1; J: TRBJ1-4; size: NA; DNA: TGCGCCAGCAGCCTAGGGACAGGGAATGAAAAACTGTTTTTT; CDR3: CASSLGTGNEKLFF
D: TRBD1; V: TRBV18; J: TRBJ1-3; size: NA; DNA: TGTGCCAGCTCACCTACCTCCGGGACAGCACTAAGAGGAAACACCATATATTTT; CDR3: CASSPTSGTALRGNTIYF
D: NA; V: TRBV11-3; J: TRBJ1-2; size: NA; DNA: TGTGCCAGCAGCCCGGGGGGGCAGGGCGCTTTTTTTTACGGCTACACCTTC; CDR3: CASSPGGQGAFFYGYTF